This T cell receptor beta chain was sequenced during a study of blood T cell repertoires in COVID-19. About the study: Material from acute and convalescent COVID-19 was sourced from the United States, Italy and Spain. The analysed material was cDNA or gDNA that came from T cells, B-cell-depleted T cells, or PBMCs.

Germline V gene data show CDR1 as SGHKS and CDR2 as YYEKEE (reference sequence). Trimming took 4 bases from V and 4 from J, leaving 16 bases between them. This CDR3 contains 15 residues. Per the study methods: Researchers report that nucleated cell counts were estimated from reference gene primer amplification. The table came from immunoSEQ multiplex PCR; TCRdb's copy has only in-frame clones and leaves some out. V and J calls and clone size are those listed in that table; D and trimming were worked out from the DNA. The sample lists around 250,000 clones; around 88% were seen once. Sequenced material: peripheral blood. The V gene is TRBV5-5, the J gene TRBJ2-3; D perhaps matches TRBD2 (5 bases). This TCR was recovered from a man older than 75 with acute or convalescent COVID-19. The CDR3 DNA sequence: TGTGCCAGCAGCCTGGGGTTTGCGGGCGCAGATACGCAGTATTTT. Residues: CASSLGFAGADTQYF.